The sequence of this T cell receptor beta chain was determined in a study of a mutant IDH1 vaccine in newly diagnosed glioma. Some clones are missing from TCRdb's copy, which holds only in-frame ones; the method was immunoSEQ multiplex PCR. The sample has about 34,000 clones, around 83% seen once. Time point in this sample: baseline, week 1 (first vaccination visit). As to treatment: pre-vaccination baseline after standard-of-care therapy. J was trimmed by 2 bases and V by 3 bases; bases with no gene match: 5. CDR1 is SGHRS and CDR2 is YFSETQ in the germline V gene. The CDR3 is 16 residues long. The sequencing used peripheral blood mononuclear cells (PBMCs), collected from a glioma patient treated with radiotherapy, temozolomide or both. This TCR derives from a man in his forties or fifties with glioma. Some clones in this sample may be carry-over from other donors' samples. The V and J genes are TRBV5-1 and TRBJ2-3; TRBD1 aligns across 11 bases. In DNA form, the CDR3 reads TGCGCCAGCAGCTACCAGGGACAGGGGGACACAGATACGCAGTATTTT. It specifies CASSYQGQGDTDTQYF.